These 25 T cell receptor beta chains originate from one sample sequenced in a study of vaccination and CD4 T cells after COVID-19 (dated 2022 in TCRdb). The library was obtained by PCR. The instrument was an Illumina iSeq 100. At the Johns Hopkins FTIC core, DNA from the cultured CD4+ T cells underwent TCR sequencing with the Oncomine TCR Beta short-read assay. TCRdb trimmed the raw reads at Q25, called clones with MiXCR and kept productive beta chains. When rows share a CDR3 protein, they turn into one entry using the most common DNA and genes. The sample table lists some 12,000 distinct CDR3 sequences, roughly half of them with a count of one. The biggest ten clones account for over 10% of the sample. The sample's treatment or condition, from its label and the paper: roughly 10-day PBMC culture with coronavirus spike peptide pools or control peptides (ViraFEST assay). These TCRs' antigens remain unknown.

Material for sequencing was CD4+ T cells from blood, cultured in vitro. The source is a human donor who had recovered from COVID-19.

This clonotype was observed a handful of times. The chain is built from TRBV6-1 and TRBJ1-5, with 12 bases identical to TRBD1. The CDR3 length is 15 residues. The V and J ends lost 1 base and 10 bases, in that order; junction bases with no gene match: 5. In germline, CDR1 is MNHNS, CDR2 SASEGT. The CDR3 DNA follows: TGTGCCAGCAGTGAAGGGGGACAGGGGGCGGATCCCCAGCATTTT. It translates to CASSEGGQGADPQHF.

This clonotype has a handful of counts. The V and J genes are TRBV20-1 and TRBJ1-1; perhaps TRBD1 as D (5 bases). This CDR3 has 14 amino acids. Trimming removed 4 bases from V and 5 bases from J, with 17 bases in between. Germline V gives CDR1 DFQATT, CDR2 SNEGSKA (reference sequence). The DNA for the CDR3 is TGCAGTGCTACCCTCCCGGGGCGTTTAACTGAAGCTTTCTTT. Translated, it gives CSATLPGRLTEAFF.

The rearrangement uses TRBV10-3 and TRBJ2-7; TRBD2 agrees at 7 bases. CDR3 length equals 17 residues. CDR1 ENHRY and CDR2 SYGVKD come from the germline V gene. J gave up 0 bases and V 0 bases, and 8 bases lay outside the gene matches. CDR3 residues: CAISESKAGSHSYEQYF. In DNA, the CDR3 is TGTGCCATCAGTGAGTCGAAAGCGGGGTCCCACTCCTACGAGCAGTACTTC.

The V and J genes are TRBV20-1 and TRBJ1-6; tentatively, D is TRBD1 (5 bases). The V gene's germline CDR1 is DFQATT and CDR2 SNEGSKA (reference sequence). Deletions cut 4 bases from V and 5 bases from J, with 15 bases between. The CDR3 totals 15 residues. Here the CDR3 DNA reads TGCAGTGCTAACGTCCCCGGGGGGGATAATTCACCCCTCCACTTT. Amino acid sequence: CSANVPGGDNSPLHF.

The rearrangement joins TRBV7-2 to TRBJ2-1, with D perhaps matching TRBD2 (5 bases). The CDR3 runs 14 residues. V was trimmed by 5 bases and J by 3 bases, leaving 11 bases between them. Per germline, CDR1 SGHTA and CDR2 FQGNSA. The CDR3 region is CASSPTAGYNEQFF. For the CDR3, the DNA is TGTGCCAGCAGCCCCACGGCGGGCTACAATGAGCAGTTCTTC.

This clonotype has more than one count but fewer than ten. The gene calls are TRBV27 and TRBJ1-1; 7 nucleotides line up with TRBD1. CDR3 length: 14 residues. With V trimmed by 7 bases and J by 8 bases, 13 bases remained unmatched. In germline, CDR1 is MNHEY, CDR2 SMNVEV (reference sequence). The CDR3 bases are TGTGCCAGCAAGATGGAAAACAGGGGCACCGAAGCTTTCTTT. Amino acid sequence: CASKMENRGTEAFF.

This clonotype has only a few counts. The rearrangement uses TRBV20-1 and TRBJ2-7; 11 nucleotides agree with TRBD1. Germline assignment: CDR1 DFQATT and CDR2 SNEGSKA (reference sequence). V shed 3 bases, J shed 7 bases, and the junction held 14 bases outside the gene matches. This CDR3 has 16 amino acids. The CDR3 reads CSASSLRGTGGFEQYF. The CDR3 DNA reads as TGCAGTGCTAGTTCCCTACGCGGGACAGGGGGTTTTGAGCAGTACTTC.

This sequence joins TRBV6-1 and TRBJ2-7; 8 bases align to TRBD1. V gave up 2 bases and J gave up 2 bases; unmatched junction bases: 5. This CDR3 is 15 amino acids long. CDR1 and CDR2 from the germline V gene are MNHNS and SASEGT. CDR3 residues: CASSEIWTGTYEQYF. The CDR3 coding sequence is TGTGCCAGCAGTGAAATCTGGACAGGGACCTACGAGCAGTACTTC.

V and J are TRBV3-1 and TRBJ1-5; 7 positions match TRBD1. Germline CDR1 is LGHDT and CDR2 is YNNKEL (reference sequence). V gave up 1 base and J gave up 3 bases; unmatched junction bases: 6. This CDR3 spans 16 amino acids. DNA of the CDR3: TGTGCCAGCAGCCAAGGAACAGGGGCGACCAATCAGCCCCAGCATTTT. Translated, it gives CASSQGTGATNQPQHF.

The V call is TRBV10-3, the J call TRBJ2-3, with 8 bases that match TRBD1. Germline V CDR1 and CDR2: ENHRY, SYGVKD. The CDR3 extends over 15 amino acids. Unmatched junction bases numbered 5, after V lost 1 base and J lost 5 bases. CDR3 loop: CAISEWQGAGDTQYF. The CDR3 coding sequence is TGTGCCATCAGTGAGTGGCAGGGGGCGGGAGATACGCAGTATTTT.

The CDR3 reads CASSSASASYNEQFF. CDR3 coding DNA: TGTGCCAGCAGCTCCGCTAGCGCGTCCTACAATGAGCAGTTCTTC. V gene TRBV7-2 combines with J gene TRBJ2-1, with TRBD2 as a possible D gene (6 bases). Germline CDR1 is SGHTA and CDR2 is FQGNSA. This CDR3 contains 15 residues. Trimming stripped 4 bases from V and 1 base from J, with 11 bases between.

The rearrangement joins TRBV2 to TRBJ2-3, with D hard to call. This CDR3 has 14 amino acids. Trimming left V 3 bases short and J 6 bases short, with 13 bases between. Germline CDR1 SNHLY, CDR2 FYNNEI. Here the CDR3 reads CASSESRNSDTQYF. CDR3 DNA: TGTGCCAGCAGTGAGAGCCGGAATTCCGATACGCAGTATTTT.

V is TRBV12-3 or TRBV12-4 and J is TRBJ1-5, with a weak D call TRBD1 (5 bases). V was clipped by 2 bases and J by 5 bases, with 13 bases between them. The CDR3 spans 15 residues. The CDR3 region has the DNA TGTGCCAGCAGTTTAAGGCAGGTAGGGGATCAGCCCCAGCATTTT. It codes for CASSLRQVGDQPQHF.

The CDR3 region has the DNA TGTGCCAGCAGTCAGGACAGGGACTATGGCTACACCTTC. Translation: CASSQDRDYGYTF. The chain joins TRBV7-3 to TRBJ1-2; 8 bases align to TRBD1. This CDR3 is 13 amino acids long. Losses at the gene ends were 6 bases for V and 3 bases for J; bases not matched to a gene: 3. CDR1 SGHTA and CDR2 FQGTGA come from the germline V gene.

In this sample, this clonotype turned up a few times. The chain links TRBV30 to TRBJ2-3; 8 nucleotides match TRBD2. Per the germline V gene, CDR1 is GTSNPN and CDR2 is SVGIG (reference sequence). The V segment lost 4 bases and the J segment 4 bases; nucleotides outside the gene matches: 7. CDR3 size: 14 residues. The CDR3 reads CAWMRTSLADTQYF. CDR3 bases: TGTGCCTGGATGAGGACTAGCTTGGCAGATACGCAGTATTTT.

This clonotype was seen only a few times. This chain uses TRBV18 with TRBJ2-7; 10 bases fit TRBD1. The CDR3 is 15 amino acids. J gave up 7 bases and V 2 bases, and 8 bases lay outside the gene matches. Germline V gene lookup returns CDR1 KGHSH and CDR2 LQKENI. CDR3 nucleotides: TGTGCCAGCTCACCATACCGGGACAGGGGAAGGGAGCAGTACTTC. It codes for CASSPYRDRGREQYF.

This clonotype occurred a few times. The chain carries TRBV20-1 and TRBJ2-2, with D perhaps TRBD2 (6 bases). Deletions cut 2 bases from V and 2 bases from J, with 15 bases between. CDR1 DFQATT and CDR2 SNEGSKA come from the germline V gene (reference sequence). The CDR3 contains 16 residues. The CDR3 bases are TGCAGTGCTAGATCTCCCGGGACTGTAAACACCGGGGAGCTGTTTTTT. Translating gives CSARSPGTVNTGELFF.

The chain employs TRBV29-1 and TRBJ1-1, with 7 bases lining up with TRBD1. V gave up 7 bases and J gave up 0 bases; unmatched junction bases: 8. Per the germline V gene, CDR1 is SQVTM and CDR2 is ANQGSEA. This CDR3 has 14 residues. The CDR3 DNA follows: TGCAGCGACGGGGACAGTTGGGTGAACACTGAAGCTTTCTTT. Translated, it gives CSDGDSWVNTEAFF.

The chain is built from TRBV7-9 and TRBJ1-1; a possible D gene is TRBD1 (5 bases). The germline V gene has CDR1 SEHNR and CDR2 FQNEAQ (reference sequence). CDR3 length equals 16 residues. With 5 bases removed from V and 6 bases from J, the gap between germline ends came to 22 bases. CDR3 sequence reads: CASSASGPGPGAEAFF. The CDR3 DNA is TGTGCCAGCAGCGCCTCGGGGCCCGGGCCGGGTGCTGAAGCTTTCTTT.

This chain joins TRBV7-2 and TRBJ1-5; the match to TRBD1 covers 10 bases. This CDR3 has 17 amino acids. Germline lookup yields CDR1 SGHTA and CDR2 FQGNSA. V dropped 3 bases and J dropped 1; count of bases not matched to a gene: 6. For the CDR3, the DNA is TGTGCCAGCAGCTTCCAGACAGGGGGCGGAAGCAATCAGCCCCAGCATTTT. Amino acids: CASSFQTGGGSNQPQHF.

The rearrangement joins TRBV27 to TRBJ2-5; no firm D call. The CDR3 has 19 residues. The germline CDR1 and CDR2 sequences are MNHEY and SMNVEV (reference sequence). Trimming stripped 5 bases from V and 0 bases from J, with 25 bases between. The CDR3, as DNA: TGTGCCAGCAGTGCCCGACGGGTTCGGGCTACCAGGCACCAAGAGACCCAGTACTTC. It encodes CASSARRVRATRHQETQYF.

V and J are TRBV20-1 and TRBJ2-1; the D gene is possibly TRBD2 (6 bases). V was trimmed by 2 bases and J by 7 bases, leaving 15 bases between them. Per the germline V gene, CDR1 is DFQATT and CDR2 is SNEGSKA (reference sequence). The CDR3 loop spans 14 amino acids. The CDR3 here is CSARSSVGGNEQFF. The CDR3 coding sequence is TGCAGTGCTAGATCGAGCGTAGGAGGGAATGAGCAGTTCTTC.

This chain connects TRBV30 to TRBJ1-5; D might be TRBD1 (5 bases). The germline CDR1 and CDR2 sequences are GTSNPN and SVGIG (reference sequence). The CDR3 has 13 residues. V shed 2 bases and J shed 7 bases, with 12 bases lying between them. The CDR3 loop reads CAWSSLGDQPQHF. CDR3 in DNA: TGTGCCTGGAGTTCTTTAGGGGACCAGCCCCAGCATTTT.

This chain's CDR3 is CASSPRGGTQYF. In DNA, the CDR3 is TGTGCCAGCAGTCCCCGGGGGGGGACCCAGTACTTC. The chain combines TRBV27 with TRBJ2-5; 8 nucleotides match TRBD2. The CDR3 is made up of 12 amino acids. The V gene end was trimmed by 5 bases and the J gene end by 7 bases; junction bases not matched to a gene: 3. CDR1 MNHEY and CDR2 SMNVEV come from the germline V gene (reference sequence).

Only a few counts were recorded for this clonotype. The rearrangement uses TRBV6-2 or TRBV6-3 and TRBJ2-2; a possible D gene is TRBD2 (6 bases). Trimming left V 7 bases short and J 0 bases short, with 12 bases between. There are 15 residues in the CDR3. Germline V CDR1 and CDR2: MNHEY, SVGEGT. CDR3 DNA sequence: TGTGCCAGCATTAACGGAGGGACGAACACCGGGGAGCTGTTTTTT. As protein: CASINGGTNTGELFF.